This T cell receptor (beta chain) derives from a study of blood T cell repertoires in COVID-19. The wider study: The United States, Italy and Spain supplied acute and convalescent COVID-19 samples. PBMCs, B-cell-depleted T cells, or T cells were the source of the cDNA or gDNA that made up the material.

In the source study's methods: It was from reference gene primer amplification that nucleated cell counts were estimated. Data came from immunoSEQ multiplex PCR; TCRdb stores just in-frame clones and leaves some out. Clone size and V and J calls were adopted from that table, with D and trimming inferred from the DNA. The table has over 300,000 clones, approximately 84% seen once. Study members were between roughly 18 and 100 years old and lived in 24 US regions. Germline V gene lookup returns CDR1 MNHEY and CDR2 SMNVEV (reference sequence). V was clipped by 2 bases and J by 3 bases, with 4 bases between them. CDR3 length: 13 amino acids.

Material: PBMCs or T cells enriched from blood (not recorded which). The origin of this receptor is a woman aged 18-29 years who had recovered from COVID-19. The V and J genes are TRBV27 and TRBJ2-2; D ambiguous. The CDR3 here is CASSLPDTGELFF. CDR3 nucleotides: TGTGCCAGCAGTTTACCGGACACCGGGGAGCTGTTTTTT.